The rows below give T cell receptor beta chains drawn from one sample of a study of blood T cell repertoires in COVID-19. Assay used: immunoSEQ multiplex PCR; TCRdb lists only in-frame clones, some missing. The sample has tens of thousands of clones; roughly 87% are singletons. The sequenced sample was peripheral blood. Receptor source: a human donor with active COVID-19. The donor label of this sample is uncertain. Both conserved end residues are part of each CDR3. A D gene is named only where the DNA matches it firmly. Rows give clone size only sometimes, using once, few, many, or a class for an expanded clone.

j_call | cdr3_length | v_call | d_call | clone_size | cdr3_aa | cdr3_nt
TRBJ1-1 | 13 | TRBV18 | NA | NA | CASSPTGSAEAFF | TGTGCCAGCTCACCTACAGGGAGCGCTGAAGCTTTCTTT
TRBJ1-3 | 15 | TRBV5-3 | NA | NA | CARSLRGFSGNTIYF | TGTGCCAGAAGCTTGAGAGGGTTCTCTGGAAACACCATATATTTT
TRBJ2-7 | 13 | TRBV27 | TRBD1 | NA | CASRLTGQGKFYF | TGTGCCAGCAGACTCACAGGACAGGGGAAATTCTACTTC
TRBJ1-3 | 16 | TRBV10-3 | TRBD1 | NA | CAISESDRGKGNTIYF | TGTGCCATCAGTGAGTCGGACAGGGGGAAAGGAAACACCATATATTTT
TRBJ2-5 | 13 | TRBV2 | TRBD1 | NA | CASSEVGTGAQYF | TGTGCCAGCAGTGAAGTTGGGACAGGTGCCCAGTACTTC
TRBJ2-3 | 15 | TRBV3-1/TRBV3-2 | NA | NA | CASEDGGGVKDTQYF | TGTGCCAGCGAAGATGGTGGGGGCGTGAAAGATACGCAGTATTTT
TRBJ2-7 | 17 | TRBV10-3 | TRBD2 | few | CAISDPAASGGTYEQYF | TGTGCCATCAGTGACCCCGCGGCTAGCGGGGGGACCTACGAGCAGTACTTC
TRBJ2-5 | 18 | TRBV6-2/TRBV6-3 | NA | NA | CASSYPNVTVGYQETQYF | TGTGCCAGCAGTTACCCCAACGTAACTGTGGGCTACCAGGAGACCCAGTACTTC
TRBJ2-7 | 16 | TRBV4-2 | TRBD2 | NA | CASSQGTTAGGDEQYF | TGTGCCAGCAGCCAGGGGACTACTGCGGGGGGCGACGAGCAGTACTTC
TRBJ2-7 | 15 | TRBV7-2 | TRBD2 | NA | CASRLKPGGVYEQYF | TGTGCCAGCAGACTAAAACCGGGGGGGGTCTACGAGCAGTACTTC
TRBJ2-5 | 15 | TRBV11-2 | NA | NA | CASSLGDRVQETQYF | TGTGCCAGCAGCTTAGGTGATAGAGTCCAAGAGACCCAGTACTTC
TRBJ2-1 | 15 | TRBV19 | NA | NA | CASSIQGRVWNEQFF | TGTGCCAGTAGTATCCAGGGCAGGGTTTGGAATGAGCAGTTCTTC
TRBJ2-2 | 15 | TRBV4-2 | NA | NA | CASSPFMRDTGELFF | TGTGCCAGCAGCCCCTTTATGCGGGACACCGGGGAGCTGTTTTTT
TRBJ1-4 | 17 | TRBV11-2 | NA | NA | CASSFFEGPNNYEKLFF | TGTGCCAGCAGCTTTTTCGAGGGTCCCAATAATTATGAAAAACTGTTTTTT
TRBJ2-7 | 12 | TRBV5-1 | TRBD1 | NA | CASSSDRGEQYF | TGCGCCAGCAGCTCGGACAGGGGCGAGCAGTACTTC
TRBJ2-1 | 15 | TRBV24-1 | NA | NA | CATSDLMGSNNEQFF | TGTGCCACCAGTGATTTAATGGGGAGCAACAATGAGCAGTTCTTC
TRBJ2-3 | 15 | TRBV11-2 | TRBD2 | NA | CASSRRLAGGDTQYF | TGTGCCAGCAGTCGCAGACTAGCGGGGGGAGATACGCAGTATTTT
TRBJ2-7 | 11 | TRBV6-5 | NA | many | CASTLSYEQYF | TGTGCCAGCACCCTATCCTACGAGCAGTACTTC
TRBJ2-5 | 13 | TRBV12-3/TRBV12-4 | NA | NA | CASSLDYPGTQYF | TGTGCCAGCAGTTTAGACTACCCTGGCACCCAGTACTTC
TRBJ2-3 | 12 | TRBV5-4 | NA | NA | CASSLSADTQYF | TGTGCCAGCAGCTTATCAGCAGATACGCAGTATTTT
TRBJ2-7 | 19 | TRBV5-1 | NA | NA | CARPGGRVQPIISSYEQYF | TGCGCCAGACCGGGGGGCAGGGTACAACCCATTATAAGCTCCTACGAGCAGTACTTC
TRBJ2-5 | 15 | TRBV7-3 | NA | NA | CASSLTPGAQETQYF | TGTGCCAGCAGCTTAACCCCAGGGGCGCAAGAGACCCAGTACTTC
TRBJ1-2 | 15 | TRBV7-9 | TRBD1 | NA | CASSLVEAGGHGYTF | TGTGCCAGCAGCTTAGTAGAGGCAGGGGGACATGGCTACACCTTC
TRBJ2-1 | 15 | TRBV7-8 | TRBD2 | NA | CASSLEGGGTRSGVF | TGTGCCAGCAGCTTAGAAGGCGGGGGGACAAGATCCGGGGTCTTC
TRBJ1-4 | 15 | TRBV6-5 | TRBD1 | NA | CASSYSTGGHEKLFF | TGTGCCAGCAGTTACTCGACAGGGGGTCATGAAAAACTGTTTTTT
TRBJ2-1 | 15 | TRBV19 | TRBD1 | NA | CASRQQGARRNEQFF | TGTGCCAGTAGGCAACAGGGGGCGCGGAGGAATGAGCAGTTCTTC
TRBJ1-1 | 14 | TRBV29-1 | NA | NA | CSVAGRHMNTEAFF | TGCAGCGTTGCCGGCAGACACATGAACACTGAAGCTTTCTTT
TRBJ2-5 | 16 | TRBV19 | NA | NA | CASSSTWGGLQETQYF | TGTGCCAGTAGTTCGACTTGGGGGGGGCTCCAAGAGACCCAGTACTTC
TRBJ1-1 | 16 | TRBV18 | TRBD1 | NA | CASSDRAPLMNTEAFF | TGTGCCAGCTCAGACAGGGCTCCCCTCATGAACACTGAAGCTTTCTTT
TRBJ1-2 | 14 | TRBV10-3 | TRBD1 | NA | CAIRNAQGAQGYTF | TGTGCCATCAGGAACGCCCAGGGGGCGCAAGGCTACACCTTC
TRBJ2-5 | 15 | TRBV10-1 | NA | NA | CASSEVCRGQETQYF | TGCGCCAGCAGTGAAGTTTGTCGGGGACAAGAGACCCAGTACTTC
TRBJ2-7 | 18 | TRBV7-9 | TRBD2 | NA | CASSLYRTSGAEPYEQYF | TGTGCCAGCAGCTTATACAGGACTAGCGGGGCGGAACCCTACGAGCAGTACTTC
TRBJ1-1 | 14 | TRBV6-5 | NA | NA | CARRRGFANTEAFF | TGTGCCAGGCGTCGCGGGTTCGCGAACACTGAAGCTTTCTTT
TRBJ1-4 | 15 | TRBV7-9 | TRBD1 | NA | CASRPRDRQNEKLFF | TGTGCCAGCCGACCTAGGGACAGGCAAAATGAAAAACTGTTTTTT
TRBJ1-2 | 14 | TRBV3-1/TRBV3-2 | NA | NA | CASSQSGLGYGYTF | TGTGCCAGCAGCCAGTCAGGGCTGGGCTATGGCTACACCTTC
TRBJ2-1 | 12 | TRBV19 | NA | NA | CASIDRLSEQFF | TGTGCCAGTATCGACAGATTGAGTGAGCAGTTCTTC
TRBJ2-7 | 14 | TRBV13 | TRBD1 | NA | CASSNRDSTYEQYF | TGTGCCAGCAGCAACCGGGACAGTACCTACGAGCAGTACTTC
TRBJ2-5 | 17 | TRBV9 | TRBD2 | NA | CASSVGVGAGGRETQYF | TGTGCCAGCAGCGTAGGAGTAGGAGCGGGGGGGCGAGAGACCCAGTACTTC
TRBJ1-1 | 12 | TRBV19 | NA | NA | CASSKLNTEAFF | TGTGCCAGTAGTAAGCTGAACACTGAAGCTTTCTTT
TRBJ1-2 | 14 | TRBV7-2 | TRBD1 | NA | CASSRTGLNYGYTF | TGTGCCAGCAGTAGGACAGGGCTAAACTATGGCTACACCTTC
TRBJ1-2 | 16 | TRBV28 | TRBD1 | NA | CASSSTGTGAPYGYTF | TGTGCCAGCAGTTCTACCGGGACAGGGGCACCCTATGGCTACACCTTC
TRBJ1-6 | 14 | TRBV10-3 | NA | NA | CAISESYLNSPLHF | TGTGCCATCAGTGAGTCCTACCTGAATTCACCCCTCCACTTT
TRBJ1-3 | 15 | TRBV27 | NA | NA | CASSLAGDSGNTIYF | TGTGCCAGCAGTTTAGCAGGGGACTCTGGAAACACCATATATTTT
TRBJ2-3 | 14 | TRBV3-1/TRBV3-2 | NA | NA | CASSQVRGSNTQYF | TGTGCCAGCAGCCAAGTAAGGGGAAGCAATACGCAGTATTTT
TRBJ1-2 | 15 | TRBV21-1 | NA | NA | CASSGPRGRGYGYTF | TGTGCCAGCAGCGGGCCCAGGGGTCGCGGCTATGGCTACACCTTC
TRBJ1-2 | 11 | TRBV20-1 | NA | NA | CSARPGHSYTF | TGCAGTGCCAGGCCGGGACACAGCTACACCTTC
TRBJ1-1 | 14 | TRBV6-5 | NA | NA | CASKGNRDATEAFF | TGTGCCAGCAAGGGGAACAGGGATGCCACTGAAGCTTTCTTT